A selection of T cell receptor beta chains follows, all from one sample in a study of neurological immune-mediated disorders. TCRdb analysed the 5' RACE reads with MiXCR anew, one entry per CDR3 protein. The sample carries 90,000 to 150,000 distinct CDR3 sequences, roughly 3.2% recorded once. The sequenced sample was PBMCs. The receptors shown here come from a woman aged 25 to 39 with multiple sclerosis. The CDR3 runs from the conserved cysteine through the conserved F or W. Each record gives: D gene, V gene, J gene, CDR3 protein. A D gene is named only where the DNA matches it firmly.

-	TRBV10-3	TRBJ1-6	CAISYRDSGYSPLHF
-	TRBV7-8	TRBJ2-3	CASSLVRQEPTDTQYF
TRBD2	TRBV4-3	TRBJ2-1	CASSQDQAGYEQFF
-	TRBV7-9	TRBJ1-1	CASSLELEAFF
TRBD1	TRBV12-3/TRBV12-4	TRBJ2-2	CASSLGDRVDGLFF
-	TRBV7-2	TRBJ1-2	CASSFLGYGYTF
-	TRBV29-1	TRBJ1-1	CSVGDSSRSEAFF
-	TRBV7-9	TRBJ1-1	CASSAVSTEAFF
TRBD2	TRBV30	TRBJ2-7	CAWTYATGLAGSDEQYF
-	TRBV18	TRBJ2-7	CASSPGAEQYF
-	TRBV5-1	TRBJ1-1	CASSLEVGTNTEAFF
TRBD2	TRBV20-1	TRBJ2-3	CSAISGRAVTDTQYF
-	TRBV7-9	TRBJ2-7	CASSMAFEQYF
-	TRBV20-1	TRBJ2-1	CSASQGGISYNEQFF
-	TRBV5-6	TRBJ2-7	CASSLGSREQYF
-	TRBV5-1	TRBJ2-7	CASSLETGRSDEQYF
-	TRBV12-3/TRBV12-4	TRBJ1-5	CASSSPGVSNQPQHF
-	TRBV27	TRBJ1-1	CASSPSDGIEAFF
-	TRBV7-2	TRBJ1-2	CASSLARGDYGYTF
-	TRBV20-1	TRBJ1-1	CSAKPEFLGTEAFF
TRBD1	TRBV5-1	TRBJ2-7	CASSQYRGPSYEQYF
-	TRBV20-1	TRBJ1-2	CSATGIYGYTF
-	TRBV7-2	TRBJ2-1	CASSLESSGSYNEQFF
-	TRBV5-1	TRBJ2-1	CASSSGRASYNEQFF
-	TRBV20-1	TRBJ1-2	CSARHIGVANYGYTF
TRBD2	TRBV12-3/TRBV12-4	TRBJ2-5	CASSPFGGGSEETQYF
TRBD1	TRBV4-3	TRBJ1-1	CASSQDRLNAEAFF
-	TRBV29-1	TRBJ2-1	CSVAEHGNNEQFF
-	TRBV20-1	TRBJ1-1	CSARDPRGALLAFF